The 10 T cell receptor beta chains presented below share a single source sample, sequenced in a study of blood T cell repertoires in COVID-19. The table came from immunoSEQ multiplex PCR; TCRdb's copy has only in-frame clones and leaves some out. The table records about 44,000 clones, around 80% of them present only once. Sequencing was carried out using peripheral blood. These receptor sequences come from a human donor in a cohort sampled during active COVID-19.

Comments on this clone: The junction departs from the called germline gene at one end, perhaps through a read error. V usage is TRBV4-3 and J usage is TRBJ2-1; perhaps TRBD1 as D (6 bases). CDR3 length: 14 amino acids. Germline CDR1 is LGHNA and CDR2 is YSLEER. In DNA form, the CDR3 reads TGCGCCAGCAGCCAAGCGATATTCGGGACATTAGAGGTCTTC. This translates into CASSQAIFGTLEVF.

The rearrangement links TRBV6-4 to TRBJ1-2; 7 bases fit TRBD1. Germline V gene data show CDR1 as MRHNA and CDR2 as SNTAGT. Trimming at V came to 4 bases and at J to 4 bases, leaving 3 bases not matched to a gene. The CDR3 runs 13 residues. CDR3 in amino acids: CASSATGFYGYTF. CDR3 in DNA: TGTGCCAGCAGTGCGACAGGGTTCTATGGCTACACCTTC.

The chain has TRBV6-5 and TRBJ2-5; TRBD1 aligns across 7 bases. CDR1 is MNHEY and CDR2 is SVGAGI in the germline V gene. The V segment lost 6 bases and the J segment 1 base; nucleotides outside the gene matches: 2. This CDR3 is 13 amino acids long. CDR3 nucleotides: TGTGCCAGCAGGCCAGGGGGCCAAGAGACCCAGTACTTC. Its translation: CASRPGGQETQYF.

This clone has a handful of counts. V is TRBV4-3 and J is TRBJ1-1; D gene ambiguous. Trimming left V 0 bases short and J 3 bases short, with 5 bases between. CDR3 length: 13 amino acids. Germline assignment: CDR1 LGHNA and CDR2 YSLEER. The CDR3 region has the DNA TGCGCCAGCAGCCAAGATCAGGACACTGAAGCTTTCTTT. The encoded protein is CASSQDQDTEAFF.

The rearrangement joins TRBV19 to TRBJ1-6; 8 bases fit TRBD1. CDR1 is LNHDA, CDR2 SQIVND, per germline (reference sequence). This CDR3 has 13 residues. Trimming removed 6 bases from V and 7 bases from J; junction bases left unmatched: 2. The CDR3 sequence: CASRWTGNSPLHF. CDR3 sequence (DNA): TGTGCCAGTAGATGGACAGGGAATTCACCCCTCCACTTT.

The chain has TRBV6-6 and TRBJ1-6; D is ambiguous. CDR1 is MNHNY and CDR2 is SVGAGI in the germline V gene (reference sequence). The CDR3 is 18 amino acids. V lost 5 bases and J 7 bases, leaving 24 bases between the germline ends. CDR3 in amino acids: CASSPTSMSNRGNSPLHF. CDR3 DNA: TGTGCCAGCAGTCCAACTTCTATGTCGAACCGAGGGAATTCACCCCTCCACTTT.

This clone was observed a single time. The chain joins TRBV6-6 to TRBJ2-3; 10 nucleotides line up with TRBD2. Trimming removed 7 bases from V and 3 bases from J; junction bases left unmatched: 7. This CDR3 is built from 15 residues. The germline CDR1 and CDR2 sequences are MNHNY and SVGAGI (reference sequence). CDR3 bases: TGTGCCAGCACCGACAGCGGGGGGGCTACAGATACGCAGTATTTT. It specifies CASTDSGGATDTQYF.

The V and J genes are TRBV28 and TRBJ2-4; possibly TRBD2 for D (5 bases). The CDR3 sequence is 13 residues long. The V gene lost 7 bases and the J gene lost 9 bases, with 16 bases spanning the gap. Germline CDR1 is MDHEN and CDR2 is SYDVKM. The CDR3: CASKKGAPGIQYF. CDR3 bases: TGTGCCAGCAAGAAGGGAGCTCCGGGCATTCAGTACTTC. The full variable domain, its missing parts supplied by reference TRBV28 and TRBJ2-4, is DVKVTQSSRYLVKRTGEKVFLECVQDMDHENMFWYRQDPGLGLRLIYFSYDVKMKEKGDIPEGYSVSREKKERFSLILESASTNQTSMYLCASKKGAPGIQYFGAGTRLSVL.

J is TRBJ1-5 and V is TRBV6-5; a weak D match, TRBD1 (5 bases). This CDR3 has 14 amino acids. V was shortened by 2 bases and J by 6 bases, with 11 bases between the two germline ends. The germline V gene has CDR1 MNHEY and CDR2 SVGAGI. CDR3 DNA sequence: TGTGCCAGCAGTTACCAGGGAAGTCCTCAGCCCCAGCATTTT. It yields the protein CASSYQGSPQPQHF.

This clone was observed a single time. V and J are TRBV19 and TRBJ2-1; D perhaps matches TRBD2 (6 bases). Germline CDR1 and CDR2: LNHDA and SQIVND (reference sequence). Trimming stripped 4 bases from V and 5 bases from J, with 15 bases between. The CDR3 extends over 15 amino acids. Here the CDR3 DNA reads TGTGCCAGTAGTACACTGGGCGGGGTGAACAATGAGCAGTTCTTC. It is translated as CASSTLGGVNNEQFF.